The 23 T cell receptor beta chains listed next were all sequenced from one sample in a study of naive CD8 T cells in extremely preterm neonates. Elective cesarean births at roughly 35-43 weeks, without labor or membrane rupture, supplied the cord blood. Measured with immunoSEQ multiplex PCR; TCRdb has only the in-frame clones, and not every one. The data hold 6,500 to 9,000 clones, with around 90% observed a single time. The sample taken for sequencing was naive CD8+ T cells from cord blood. These receptors were obtained from a newborn in good health.

This chain links TRBV27 with TRBJ2-5; no clear D gene. The J call may be in error: the DNA end matches TRBJ2-7 better. CDR1 is MNHEY, CDR2 SMNVEV, per germline (reference sequence). The CDR3 covers 13 residues. The DNA for the CDR3 is TGTGCCAGCAGCCCCGGGTCTTCCTACGAGCAGTACTTC. Protein sequence: CASSPGSSYEQYF.

This sequence joins TRBV27 and TRBJ1-6; possibly TRBD1 for D (5 bases). Germline CDR1 is MNHEY and CDR2 is SMNVEV (reference sequence). The CDR3 loop spans 14 amino acids. Trimming took 2 bases from V and 4 from J, leaving 6 bases between them. CDR3 loop: CASSLKGYNSPLHF. For the CDR3, the DNA is TGTGCCAGCAGTTTAAAGGGGTATAATTCACCCCTCCACTTT.

The chain is built from TRBV27 and TRBJ1-3; D not resolved. The V end lost 0 bases, the J end lost 0 bases, and 9 bases lay between the germline ends. The V gene's germline CDR1 is MNHEY and CDR2 SMNVEV (reference sequence). CDR3 length equals 16 residues. The CDR3 protein is CASSLSNPGSGNTIYF. In DNA, the CDR3 is TGTGCCAGCAGTTTATCGAATCCAGGCTCTGGAAACACCATATATTTT.

This chain uses TRBV5-1 with TRBJ2-7; 8 positions match TRBD2. V trimming: 4 bases; J trimming: 0 bases; junction bases outside the gene matches: 9. The CDR3 length is 16 residues. CDR1 and CDR2 (germline): SGHRS, YFSETQ. The CDR3 loop reads CASSGGGTRISYEQYF. In DNA form, the CDR3 reads TGCGCCAGCAGCGGGGGGGGGACTAGGATCTCCTACGAGCAGTACTTC.

This chain connects TRBV4-1 to TRBJ1-1, with D maybe TRBD1 (6 bases). V was trimmed by 0 bases and J by 4 bases, leaving 12 bases between them. In germline, CDR1 is MGHRA, CDR2 YSYEKL. The CDR3 loop spans 15 amino acids. The CDR3 bases are TGCGCCAGCAGCCAAGACTCCCCAGGGGTCACTGAAGCTTTCTTT. It yields the protein CASSQDSPGVTEAFF.

The chain recombines TRBV6-1 with TRBJ2-4; 7 bases are a match to TRBD2. V lost 4 bases and J lost 0; bases outside the gene matches: 6. CDR3 length: 16 residues. CDR1 and CDR2 (germline): MNHNS, SASEGT. CDR3 DNA sequence: TGTGCCAGCAGTGTGACTAGCTCCTCAGCCAAAAACATTCAGTACTTC. Encoded protein: CASSVTSSSAKNIQYF.

V gene TRBV4-3 combines with J gene TRBJ1-5; 7 bases align to TRBD1. V was clipped by 0 bases and J by 6 bases; unmatched bases: 2. CDR3 length: 14 residues. Germline loops: CDR1 LGHNA, CDR2 YSLEER. The CDR3 nucleotides read TGCGCCAGCAGCCAAGACAGGGGGGTTCAGCCCCAGCATTTT. Translating it yields CASSQDRGVQPQHF.

V usage is TRBV25-1 and J usage is TRBJ1-4, with 7 bases matching TRBD1. Germline CDR1 and CDR2: MGHDK and SYGVNS. The V gene end was trimmed by 1 base and the J gene end by 3 bases; junction bases not matched to a gene: 5. CDR3 size: 16 residues. The CDR3 bases are TGTGCCAGCAGTGAATTTTCGACAGGGCCTAATGAAAAACTGTTTTTT. Its translation: CASSEFSTGPNEKLFF.

The chain carries TRBV29-1 and TRBJ1-1; D unresolved. Per germline, CDR1 SQVTM and CDR2 ANQGSEA. With 5 bases removed from V and 0 bases from J, the gap between germline ends came to 4 bases. The CDR3 is 11 amino acids. As DNA, the CDR3 is TGCAGCGTTCGCGTGAACACTGAAGCTTTCTTT. Protein product: CSVRVNTEAFF.

The chain has TRBV5-5 and TRBJ2-7, with D possibly TRBD2 on 5 matching bases. The CDR3 is 14 residues long. V shed 4 bases and J shed 4 bases, with 15 bases lying between them. Germline V gives CDR1 SGHKS, CDR2 YYEKEE (reference sequence). The CDR3: CASSLVPEAYEQYF. CDR3 nucleotide sequence: TGTGCCAGCAGCCTTGTGCCGGAGGCATACGAGCAGTACTTC.

The rearrangement uses TRBV2 and TRBJ1-4; no clear D. Trimming took off 5 bases at V and 0 bases at J, with 7 bases between the two ends. CDR3 length equals 14 residues. CDR1 and CDR2 from the germline V gene are SNHLY and FYNNEI. The CDR3 DNA reads TGTGCCAGCAGTCCCCCCGCAACTAATGAAAAACTGTTTTTT. It encodes CASSPPATNEKLFF.

This clone was found once. The rearrangement uses TRBV29-1 and TRBJ2-5; the D gene is possibly TRBD1 (5 bases). Per germline, CDR1 SQVTM and CDR2 ANQGSEA. V lost 4 bases and J 2 bases, leaving 8 bases between the germline ends. The CDR3 contains 12 residues. In DNA, the CDR3 is TGCAGCGTTGGGACACCTCAAGAGACCCAGTACTTC. Its protein product is CSVGTPQETQYF. Complete variable domain (other parts from reference TRBV29-1 and TRBJ2-5): SAVISQKPSRDICQRGTSLTIQCQVDSQVTMMFWYRQQPGQSLTLIATANQGSEATYESGFVIDKFPISRPNLTFSTLTVSNMSPEDSSIYLCSVGTPQETQYFGPGTRLLVL.

The chain joins TRBV29-1 to TRBJ1-4; 7 bases are a match to TRBD1. The CDR3 totals 15 residues. Unmatched junction bases numbered 8, after V lost 4 bases and J lost 3 bases. Germline lookup yields CDR1 SQVTM and CDR2 ANQGSEA. CDR3 amino acids: CSVVGETGPNEKLFF. In DNA form, the CDR3 reads TGCAGCGTTGTTGGGGAGACAGGGCCTAATGAAAAACTGTTTTTT.

The chain has TRBV14 and TRBJ2-5, with 9 bases matching TRBD2. V lost 1 base to trimming and J lost 4 bases; unmatched junction nucleotides: 4. Germline assignment: CDR1 SGHDN and CDR2 FVKESK. This CDR3 is 15 amino acids long. The CDR3 DNA sequence: TGTGCCAGCAGCCAAGTACCAGCGGGAGGAGAGACCCAGTACTTC. Its protein product is CASSQVPAGGETQYF.

The genes are TRBV27 and TRBJ2-3; 7 bases fit TRBD2. This CDR3 has 13 residues. CDR1 and CDR2 (germline): MNHEY, SMNVEV (reference sequence). V was pared by 7 bases and J by 6 bases, with 7 bases of the junction left unmatched. CDR3 sequence (DNA): TGTGCCAGCACCTCTAGCGGAGGGGATACGCAGTATTTT. This sequence encodes CASTSSGGDTQYF.

The J gene is TRBJ2-7, the V gene TRBV10-3, with D maybe TRBD2 (6 bases). Between the trimmed V and J ends, which lost 4 bases and 2 bases, there was a span of 6 bases. Germline lookup yields CDR1 ENHRY and CDR2 SYGVKD. CDR3 length equals 12 residues. DNA of the CDR3: TGTGCCATCAGTGGGACTACCTACGAGCAGTACTTC. It encodes CAISGTTYEQYF.

The chain couples TRBV4-1 to TRBJ2-1; 13 bases are a match to TRBD2. This CDR3 has 15 residues. With 2 bases clipped from V and 6 bases from J, the junction kept 1 base outside the gene matches. CDR1 and CDR2 from the germline V gene are MGHRA and YSYEKL. CDR3 amino acids: CASSQTSGRANEQFF. The CDR3 region has the DNA TGCGCCAGCAGCCAAACTAGCGGGAGGGCCAATGAGCAGTTCTTC.

This chain connects TRBV5-1 to TRBJ1-1; 7 bases fit TRBD1. V was pared by 0 bases and J by 3 bases, with 2 bases of the junction left unmatched. This CDR3 is built from 14 residues. CDR1 SGHRS and CDR2 YFSETQ come from the germline V gene. CDR3 in DNA: TGCGCCAGCAGCTTGGAGGGGGCGTACACTGAAGCTTTCTTT. Translated, it gives CASSLEGAYTEAFF. Based on the CDR3 plus reference TRBV5-1 and TRBJ1-1, the full variable domain is KAGVTQTPRYLIKTRGQQVTLSCSPISGHRSVSWYQQTPGQGLQFLFEYFSETQRNKGNFPGRFSGRQFSNSRSEMNVSTLELGDSALYLCASSLEGAYTEAFFGQGTRLTVV.

This clone was counted a single time. In DNA form, the CDR3 reads TGTGCCAGCAGTTACCCGGGACAATACGAGCAGTACTTC. Encoded protein: CASSYPGQYEQYF. The chain is built from TRBV6-6 and TRBJ2-7; TRBD1 might be the D (6 bases). The CDR3 is 13 residues long. The V and J ends lost 2 bases and 4 bases respectively, with 9 bases between them. Germline CDR1 is MNHNY and CDR2 is SVGAGI (reference sequence).

The CDR3 nucleotides read TGTGCCACGACAGGGGACGGCTACACCTTC. Translation: CATTGDGYTF. V and J are TRBV19 and TRBJ1-2, with TRBD1 identical over 8 bases. The CDR3 contains 10 residues. Germline values: CDR1 LNHDA, CDR2 SQIVND (reference sequence). The V gene end was trimmed by 10 bases and the J gene end by 8 bases; junction bases not matched to a gene: 3. Together with reference TRBV19 and TRBJ1-2, the CDR3 gives the full variable domain: DGGITQSPKYLFRKEGQNVTLSCEQNLNHDAMYWYRQDPGQGLRLIYYSQIVNDFQKGDIAEGYSVSREKKESFPLTVTSAQKNPTAFYLCATTGDGYTFGSGTRLTVV.

The gene calls are TRBV5-1 and TRBJ2-7, with D perhaps matching TRBD2 (6 bases). CDR1 is SGHRS and CDR2 is YFSETQ in the germline V gene. This CDR3 comprises 15 residues. Trimming took 4 bases from V and 4 from J, leaving 18 bases between them. The CDR3 is CASSPGSIGGYEQYF. Here the CDR3 DNA reads TGCGCCAGCAGCCCTGGATCCATTGGGGGGTACGAGCAGTACTTC.

The chain has TRBV6-1 and TRBJ2-7, with D maybe TRBD1 (6 bases). V was shortened by 4 bases and J by 2 bases, with 15 bases between the two germline ends. From germline, CDR1 is MNHNS and CDR2 SASEGT. There are 15 residues in the CDR3. The CDR3 region has the DNA TGTGCCAGCAGTGTCAAATACAGGGATCCCTACGAGCAGTACTTC. Encoded protein: CASSVKYRDPYEQYF.

The chain recombines TRBV30 with TRBJ1-2; possible D gene TRBD1, 6 bases. V was clipped by 3 bases and J by 5 bases, with 7 bases between them. Germline values: CDR1 GTSNPN, CDR2 SVGIG (reference sequence). The CDR3 totals 11 residues. For the CDR3, the DNA is TGTGCCTGGAGACAGGGTTATGGCTACACCTTC. This codes for CAWRQGYGYTF. Drawing the rest from reference TRBV30 and TRBJ1-2, the complete variable domain is SQTIHQWPATLVQPVGSPLSLECTVEGTSNPNLYWYRQAAGRGLQLLFYSVGIGQISSEVPQNLSASRPQDRQFILSSKKLLLSDSGFYLCAWRQGYGYTFGSGTRLTVV.